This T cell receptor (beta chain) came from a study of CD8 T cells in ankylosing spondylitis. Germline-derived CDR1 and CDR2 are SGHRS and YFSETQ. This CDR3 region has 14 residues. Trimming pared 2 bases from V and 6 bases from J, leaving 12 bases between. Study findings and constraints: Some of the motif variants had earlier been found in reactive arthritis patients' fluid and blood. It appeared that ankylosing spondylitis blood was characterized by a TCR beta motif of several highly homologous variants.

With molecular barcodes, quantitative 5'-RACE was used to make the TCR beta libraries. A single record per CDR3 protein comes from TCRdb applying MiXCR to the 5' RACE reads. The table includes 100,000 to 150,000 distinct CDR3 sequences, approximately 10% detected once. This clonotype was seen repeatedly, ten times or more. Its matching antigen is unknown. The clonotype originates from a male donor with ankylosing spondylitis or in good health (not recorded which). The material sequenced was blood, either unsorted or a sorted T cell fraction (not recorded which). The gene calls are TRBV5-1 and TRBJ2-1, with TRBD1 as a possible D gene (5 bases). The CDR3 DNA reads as TGCGCCAGCAGCTTTGCCCAGGGCATCAATGAGCAGTTCTTC. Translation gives CASSFAQGINEQFF.